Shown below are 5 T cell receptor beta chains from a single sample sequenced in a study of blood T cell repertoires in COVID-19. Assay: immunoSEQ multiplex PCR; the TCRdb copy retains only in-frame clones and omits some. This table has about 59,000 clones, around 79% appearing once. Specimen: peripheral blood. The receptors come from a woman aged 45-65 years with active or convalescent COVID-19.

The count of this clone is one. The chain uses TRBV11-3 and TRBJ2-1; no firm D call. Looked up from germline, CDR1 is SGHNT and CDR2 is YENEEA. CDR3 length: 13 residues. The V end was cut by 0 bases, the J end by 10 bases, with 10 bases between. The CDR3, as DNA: TGTGCCAGCAGCTTAGATTGGTCGAGAGAGCAGTTCTTC. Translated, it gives CASSLDWSREQFF.

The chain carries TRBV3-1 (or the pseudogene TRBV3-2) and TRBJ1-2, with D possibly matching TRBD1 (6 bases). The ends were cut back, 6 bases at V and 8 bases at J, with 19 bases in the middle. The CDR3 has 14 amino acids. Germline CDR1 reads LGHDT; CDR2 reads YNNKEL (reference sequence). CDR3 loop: CASRSSDSSSGYTF. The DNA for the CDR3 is TGTGCCAGCAGGTCATCGGACAGTTCGAGCGGCTACACCTTC.

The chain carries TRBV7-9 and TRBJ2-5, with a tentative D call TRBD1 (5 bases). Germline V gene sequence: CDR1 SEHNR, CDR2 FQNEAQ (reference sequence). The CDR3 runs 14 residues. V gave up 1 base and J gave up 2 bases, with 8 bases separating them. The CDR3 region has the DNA TGTGCCAGCAGCTTAGTAGACAGACAAGAGACCCAGTACTTC. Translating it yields CASSLVDRQETQYF. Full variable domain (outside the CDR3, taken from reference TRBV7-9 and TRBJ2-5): DTGVSQNPRHKITKRGQNVTFRCDPISEHNRLYWYRQTLGQGPEFLTYFQNEAQLEKSRLLSDRFSAERPKGSFSTLEIQRTEQGDSAMYLCASSLVDRQETQYFGPGTRLLVL.

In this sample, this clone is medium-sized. CDR3: CAITGRRNYGYTF. As DNA, the CDR3 is TGTGCCATCACAGGGCGTCGGAACTATGGCTACACCTTC. V usage is TRBV6-6 and J usage is TRBJ1-2; possible D gene TRBD1, 6 bases. CDR1 MNHNY and CDR2 SVGAGI come from the germline V gene (reference sequence). This CDR3 region has 13 residues. V gave up 10 bases and J gave up 2 bases, with 14 bases separating them.

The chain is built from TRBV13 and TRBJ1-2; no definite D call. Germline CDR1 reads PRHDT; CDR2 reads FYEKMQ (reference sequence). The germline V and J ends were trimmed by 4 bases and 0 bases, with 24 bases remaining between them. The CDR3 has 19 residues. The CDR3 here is CASSSQPTRVREANYGYTF. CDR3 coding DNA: TGTGCCAGCAGCTCCCAACCGACAAGGGTTCGGGAAGCTAACTATGGCTACACCTTC.